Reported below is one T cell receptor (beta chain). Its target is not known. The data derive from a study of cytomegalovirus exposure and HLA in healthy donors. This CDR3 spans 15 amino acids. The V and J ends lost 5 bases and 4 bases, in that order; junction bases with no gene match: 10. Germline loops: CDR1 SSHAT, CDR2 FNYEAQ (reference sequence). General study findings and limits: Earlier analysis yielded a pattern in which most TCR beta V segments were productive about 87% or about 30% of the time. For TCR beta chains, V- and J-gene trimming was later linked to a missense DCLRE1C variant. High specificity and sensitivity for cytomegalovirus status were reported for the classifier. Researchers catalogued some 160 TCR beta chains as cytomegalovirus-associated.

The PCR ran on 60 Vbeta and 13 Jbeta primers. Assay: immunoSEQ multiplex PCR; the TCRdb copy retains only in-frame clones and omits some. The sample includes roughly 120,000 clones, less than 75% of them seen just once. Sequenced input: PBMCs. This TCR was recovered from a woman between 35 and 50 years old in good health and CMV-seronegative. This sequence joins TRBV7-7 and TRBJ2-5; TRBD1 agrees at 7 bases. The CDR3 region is CASSLTGAGGETQYF. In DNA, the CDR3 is TGTGCCAGCAGCCTAACAGGGGCCGGAGGAGAGACCCAGTACTTC.